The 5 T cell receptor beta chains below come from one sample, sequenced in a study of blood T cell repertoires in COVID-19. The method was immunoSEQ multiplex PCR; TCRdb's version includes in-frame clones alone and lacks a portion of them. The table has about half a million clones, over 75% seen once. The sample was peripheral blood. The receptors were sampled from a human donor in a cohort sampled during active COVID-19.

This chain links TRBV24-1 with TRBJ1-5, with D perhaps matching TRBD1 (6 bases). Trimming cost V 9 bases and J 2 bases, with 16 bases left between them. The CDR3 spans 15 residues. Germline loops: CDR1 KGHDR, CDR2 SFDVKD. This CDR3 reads CATEGRGIGNQPQHF. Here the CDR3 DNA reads TGTGCCACCGAAGGGAGGGGGATTGGCAATCAGCCCCAGCATTTT.

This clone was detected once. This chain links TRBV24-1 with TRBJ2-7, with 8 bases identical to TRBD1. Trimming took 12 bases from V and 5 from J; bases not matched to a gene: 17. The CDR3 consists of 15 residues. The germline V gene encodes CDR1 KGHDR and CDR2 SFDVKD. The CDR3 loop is CAPLLLGQVFHEQYF. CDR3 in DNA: TGTGCCCCCTTGCTGTTGGGACAGGTCTTCCACGAGCAGTACTTC.

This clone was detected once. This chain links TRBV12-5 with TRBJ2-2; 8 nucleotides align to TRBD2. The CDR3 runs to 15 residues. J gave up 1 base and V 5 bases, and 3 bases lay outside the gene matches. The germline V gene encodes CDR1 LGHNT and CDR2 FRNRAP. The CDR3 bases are TGTGCTAGTGGTATAGCGGGGATGAACACCGGGGAGCTGTTTTTT. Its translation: CASGIAGMNTGELFF.

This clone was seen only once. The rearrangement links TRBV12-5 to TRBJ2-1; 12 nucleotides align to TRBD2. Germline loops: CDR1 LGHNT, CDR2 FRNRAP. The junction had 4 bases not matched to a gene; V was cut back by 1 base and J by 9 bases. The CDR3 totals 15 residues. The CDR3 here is CASGLGTSGITEQFF. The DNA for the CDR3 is TGTGCTAGTGGTTTGGGGACTAGCGGGATTACTGAGCAGTTCTTC.

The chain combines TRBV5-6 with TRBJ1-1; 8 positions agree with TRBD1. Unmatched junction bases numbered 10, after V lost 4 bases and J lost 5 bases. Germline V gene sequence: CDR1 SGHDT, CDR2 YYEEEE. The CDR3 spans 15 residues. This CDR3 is CASSRRGTGATEAFF. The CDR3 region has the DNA TGTGCCAGCAGCCGGAGGGGGACAGGAGCGACTGAAGCTTTCTTT.